This TCR beta chain stems from a study of blood T cell repertoires in COVID-19. On the study more broadly: The United States, Italy and Spain provided the acute and convalescent COVID-19 samples. Nucleic acid was either cDNA or gDNA, and it came from T cells, B-cell-depleted T cells, or PBMCs.

Participants came from about 24 US areas, aged roughly 18 to 89 years. Germline assignment: CDR1 LNHDA and CDR2 SQIVND (reference sequence). There are 15 residues in the CDR3. V lost 2 bases and J 8 bases, leaving 13 bases between the germline ends. Original processing methods: Reference gene primer amplification in the assay estimated nucleated cell counts. The assay was immunoSEQ multiplex PCR, and TCRdb's table has in-frame clones only and misses some. Clone size and the V and J calls come from that table; the DNA yielded D and trimming. The sample has around 450,000 clones, around 91% seen once; the top ten hold about 0.57%.

The sequence came from a man younger than 35 who had recovered from COVID-19. The chain has TRBV19 and TRBJ1-6; TRBD1 is a possible D gene (5 bases). What was sequenced was PBMCs or T cells enriched from blood (not recorded which). The CDR3 region is CASSISGGGDSPLHF. The CDR3, as DNA: TGTGCCAGTAGTATATCCGGGGGAGGGGATTCACCCCTCCACTTT.